Presented here are 10 T cell receptor beta chains from one specimen sequenced in a study of blood T cell repertoires in COVID-19. TCRdb's copy holds only in-frame clones and misses some; the assay was immunoSEQ multiplex PCR. The data contain 200,000 to 250,000 clones, 80% to 90% of them singletons. Sequencing was done on a sample of peripheral blood. Every receptor here comes from a woman aged 45-65 years with active or convalescent COVID-19.

This clone appeared once. This chain connects TRBV15 to TRBJ2-2, with a possible D match to TRBD1 (6 bases). This CDR3 has 14 residues. Germline CDR1 LNHNV, CDR2 YYDKDF (reference sequence). V was cut by 3 bases and J by 6 bases, with 11 bases left in between. The CDR3 reads CATSRNRDAGELFF. CDR3 DNA sequence: TGTGCCACCAGCAGGAACAGGGACGCCGGGGAGCTGTTTTTT.

V and J are TRBV3-1 (or the pseudogene TRBV3-2) and TRBJ1-2, with 9 bases matching TRBD1. The CDR3 is 14 amino acids. The ends lost 6 bases at V and 9 bases at J; junction bases unmatched: 11. Germline-derived CDR1 and CDR2 are LGHDT and YNNKEL (reference sequence). The CDR3 sequence is CASRNRDREIRYTF. The CDR3 DNA reads TGTGCCAGCAGAAACCGGGACAGGGAGATTCGCTACACCTTC.

This chain joins TRBV4-1 and TRBJ1-3; 11 nucleotides match TRBD1. Germline CDR1 MGHRA, CDR2 YSYEKL. This CDR3 is built from 17 residues. The V segment lost 3 bases and the J segment 2 bases; nucleotides outside the gene matches: 6. The CDR3 reads CASSQTGTGGPGNTIYF. CDR3 sequence (DNA): TGCGCCAGCAGCCAGACCGGGACAGGGGGACCTGGAAACACCATATATTTT.

The rearrangement links TRBV28 to TRBJ1-5, with D unresolved. The ends were cut back, 2 bases at V and 1 base at J, with 12 bases in the middle. CDR1 is MDHEN and CDR2 is SYDVKM in the germline V gene. This CDR3 contains 16 residues. The DNA for the CDR3 is TGTGCCAGCAGTTTAAGAGGGTTGGTGAGCAATCAGCCCCAGCATTTT. Residues: CASSLRGLVSNQPQHF.

The V call is TRBV10-3, the J call TRBJ1-1; 7 bases map to TRBD1. The V segment lost 6 bases and the J segment 5 bases; nucleotides outside the gene matches: 6. Germline CDR1 ENHRY, CDR2 SYGVKD. The CDR3 sequence is 13 residues long. CDR3 nucleotide sequence: TGTGCCATCAGCACAGGGGTTGTTACTGAAGCTTTCTTT. It encodes CAISTGVVTEAFF.

The DNA for the CDR3 is TGTGCCAGCAGTCAACAGGGGAACAATCAGCCCCAGCATTTT. Protein: CASSQQGNNQPQHF. The chain combines TRBV6-6 with TRBJ1-5; 7 bases are a match to TRBD1. This CDR3 has 14 residues. The V gene end was trimmed by 5 bases and the J gene end by 3 bases; junction bases not matched to a gene: 4. CDR1 and CDR2 (germline): MNHNY, SVGAGI (reference sequence).

The J gene is TRBJ2-1, the V gene TRBV7-3; 7 bases line up with TRBD2. Germline trimming cut 5 bases from V and 10 bases from J; bases unmatched to any gene: 14. The CDR3 has 15 amino acids. CDR1 and CDR2 from the germline V gene are SGHTA and FQGTGA. The CDR3: CASSRSRGRANEQFF. CDR3 DNA sequence: TGTGCCAGCAGCCGGTCTCGGGGGAGGGCCAACGAGCAGTTCTTC.

The gene calls are TRBV2 and TRBJ2-7; D is unclear. Per germline, CDR1 SNHLY and CDR2 FYNNEI. This CDR3 contains 12 residues. The V end was cut by 7 bases, the J end by 3 bases, with 10 bases between. CDR3 nucleotides: TGTGCCAGCAAGGCGGTTGTCTACGAGCAGTACTTC. It encodes CASKAVVYEQYF.

This chain connects TRBV28 to TRBJ2-7; 8 positions agree with TRBD2. The CDR3 covers 16 residues. Losses at the gene ends were 2 bases for V and 5 bases for J; bases not matched to a gene: 11. From germline, CDR1 is MDHEN and CDR2 SYDVKM. CDR3 region: CASSLLAGGAGDEQYF. CDR3 nucleotide sequence: TGTGCCAGCAGTTTACTAGCGGGCGGGGCCGGGGACGAGCAGTACTTC. The full variable domain, completed using reference TRBV28 and TRBJ2-7, is DVKVTQSSRYLVKRTGEKVFLECVQDMDHENMFWYRQDPGLGLRLIYFSYDVKMKEKGDIPEGYSVSREKKERFSLILESASTNQTSMYLCASSLLAGGAGDEQYFGPGTRLTVT.

The chain carries TRBV7-9 and TRBJ2-3; possibly TRBD1 for D (5 bases). Germline CDR1 is SEHNR and CDR2 is FQNEAQ (reference sequence). This CDR3 is 17 amino acids long. V lost 2 bases and J lost 1, with 16 bases in between. DNA of the CDR3: TGTGCCAGCAGCTTAACAGGTTCCCCACACCGCACAGATACGCAGTATTTT. Translation: CASSLTGSPHRTDTQYF.